This T cell receptor beta chain was identified during a study of vaccination and CD4 T cells after COVID-19. Stated treatment: roughly ten-day PBMC culture with coronavirus spike peptide pools or control peptides (ViraFEST assay). Via ViraFEST, peptide pools expanded antigen-specific T cells before TCR sequencing. Remarks on this clonotype: The antigen is unknown.

Cultured CD4+ T cells had their DNA profiled by the Oncomine TCR Beta short-read assay. In TCRdb, the PCR reads were re-called with MiXCR into one record per CDR3 protein. In the table there are some 7,000 distinct CDR3 sequences, around 50% of which are singletons. The source is a human donor who had recovered from COVID-19. The sequenced sample was CD4+ T cells from blood, cultured in vitro.

The DNA of the CDR3 is TGCAGTGCTCGCACCTTTCTAGCCAAAAACATTCAGTACTTC. This sequence encodes CSARTFLAKNIQYF. V and J are TRBV20-1 and TRBJ2-4; D not resolved. Trimming took 5 bases from V and 0 from J, leaving 11 bases between them. Germline V gene data show CDR1 as DFQATT and CDR2 as SNEGSKA (reference sequence). This CDR3 spans 14 amino acids.